The rows below give T cell receptor beta chains drawn from one sample of a study of vaccination and CD4 T cells after COVID-19. Via MiXCR, TCRdb re-called the PCR reads, giving one row per CDR3 protein. The table lists around 14,000 distinct CDR3 sequences, roughly 50% of them singletons. No antigen has been identified for these receptors. The sample consisted of CD4+ T cells from blood, cultured in vitro, taken before SARS-CoV-2 vaccination. Receptor source: a human donor who had recovered from COVID-19. CDR3s include the opening cysteine and the closing phenylalanine or tryptophan. A D gene is named only where the DNA matches it firmly. Rows may omit the clone size; those that give it use once, few, many or a size class.

CDR3nt: TGTGCCAGCAGCCCCCTCAGGGGGGGACCCTACAATGAGCAGTTCTTC; CDR3aa: CASSPLRGGPYNEQFF; v_gene: TRBV7-2; d_gene: -; j_gene: TRBJ2-1; abundance: -
CDR3nt: TGTGCCACCAGTGATTTCGGAACAGGGGGCCTCTACGAGCAGTACTTC; CDR3aa: CATSDFGTGGLYEQYF; v_gene: TRBV24-1; d_gene: TRBD1; j_gene: TRBJ2-7; abundance: -
CDR3nt: TGTGCCAGCAGCAACTCCCGGGCCTACAATGAGCAGTTCTTC; CDR3aa: CASSNSRAYNEQFF; v_gene: TRBV7-9; d_gene: -; j_gene: TRBJ2-1; abundance: -
CDR3nt: TGCGCCAGCAGCCTACGAGAGGGAGATCAGCCCCAGCATTTT; CDR3aa: CASSLREGDQPQHF; v_gene: TRBV4-1; d_gene: -; j_gene: TRBJ1-5; abundance: -
CDR3nt: TGTGCCAGCAGCTTAACGAACACAGATACGCAGTATTTT; CDR3aa: CASSLTNTDTQYF; v_gene: TRBV7-2; d_gene: -; j_gene: TRBJ2-3; abundance: -
CDR3nt: TGCGCCAGCAGCTGGGACGCAGGGCAAGAGACCCAGTACTTC; CDR3aa: CASSWDAGQETQYF; v_gene: TRBV5-1; d_gene: -; j_gene: TRBJ2-5; abundance: -
CDR3nt: TGTGCCAGCAGCCGAAGAATCCATGAAAAACTGTTTTTT; CDR3aa: CASSRRIHEKLFF; v_gene: TRBV7-8; d_gene: -; j_gene: TRBJ1-4; abundance: -
CDR3nt: TGTGCCAGCAGTTACGGACGGACTGGAGGAAACACCATATATTTT; CDR3aa: CASSYGRTGGNTIYF; v_gene: TRBV6-5; d_gene: -; j_gene: TRBJ1-3; abundance: -
CDR3nt: TGCAGTGCCAACAACCCCCTTCGACAGATTACCTCACCCCTCCACTTT; CDR3aa: CSANNPLRQITSPLHF; v_gene: TRBV20-1; d_gene: -; j_gene: TRBJ1-6; abundance: -
CDR3nt: TGTGCCACCAGTGATCCGCAAACTAGCGGGAGGCCCCGGGGCCAGTACTTC; CDR3aa: CATSDPQTSGRPRGQYF; v_gene: TRBV24-1; d_gene: TRBD2; j_gene: TRBJ2-5; abundance: few
CDR3nt: TGTGCCAGCAGCCCCGGAGGGCGTCGAAATCAGCCCCAGCATTTT; CDR3aa: CASSPGGRRNQPQHF; v_gene: TRBV7-6; d_gene: -; j_gene: TRBJ1-5; abundance: -
CDR3nt: TGTGCCAGCAGCAGTAGGACAGGGTATAATTCACCCCTCCACTTT; CDR3aa: CASSSRTGYNSPLHF; v_gene: TRBV21-1; d_gene: -; j_gene: TRBJ1-6; abundance: -
CDR3nt: TGCAGTGCTCGCCAAGTAGTGACTGAAGCTTTCTTT; CDR3aa: CSARQVVTEAFF; v_gene: TRBV20-1; d_gene: -; j_gene: TRBJ1-1; abundance: few
CDR3nt: TGTGCCAGCAGGGTCCAGGGGGTCACAGATACGCAGTATTTT; CDR3aa: CASRVQGVTDTQYF; v_gene: TRBV28; d_gene: TRBD1; j_gene: TRBJ2-3; abundance: -
CDR3nt: TGCAGTGCCCCAATACTTGGACAGGGCCTGGAGGGGACCCAGTACTTC; CDR3aa: CSAPILGQGLEGTQYF; v_gene: TRBV20-1; d_gene: TRBD1; j_gene: TRBJ2-5; abundance: few